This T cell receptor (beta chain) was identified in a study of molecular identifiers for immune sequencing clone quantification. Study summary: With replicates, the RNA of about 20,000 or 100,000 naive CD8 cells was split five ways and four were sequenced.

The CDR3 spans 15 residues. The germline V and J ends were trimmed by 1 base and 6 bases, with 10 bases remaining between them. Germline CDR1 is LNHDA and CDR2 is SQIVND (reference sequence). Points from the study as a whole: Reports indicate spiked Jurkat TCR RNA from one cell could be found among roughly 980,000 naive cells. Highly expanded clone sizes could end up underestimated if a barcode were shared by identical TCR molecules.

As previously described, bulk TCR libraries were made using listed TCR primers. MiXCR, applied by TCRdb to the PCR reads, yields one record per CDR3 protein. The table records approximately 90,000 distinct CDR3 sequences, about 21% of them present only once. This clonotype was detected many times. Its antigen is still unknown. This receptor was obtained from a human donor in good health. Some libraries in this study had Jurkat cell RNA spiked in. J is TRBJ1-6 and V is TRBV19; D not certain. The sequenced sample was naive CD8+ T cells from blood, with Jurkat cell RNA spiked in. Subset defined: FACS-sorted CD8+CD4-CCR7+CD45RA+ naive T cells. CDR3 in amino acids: CASSIVDGPNSPLHF. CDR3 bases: TGTGCCAGTAGTATAGTTGACGGACCTAATTCACCCCTCCACTTT.